Listed below are T cell receptor beta chains from one sample, sequenced in a study of cytotoxic CD8 clonotypes in ibrutinib-treated CLL. The protocol was immunoSEQ multiplex PCR, while the TCRdb copy is restricted to in-frame clones and leaves out a portion. The sample consists of around 91,000 clones, about 86% of them appearing once. The sample consisted of PBMCs, taken before ibrutinib treatment. Every receptor here comes from a human donor with chronic lymphocytic leukemia. Each CDR3 is given with its conserved first and last residue. The order of the fields is CDR3 protein, V gene, J gene.

CSVEVVNTEAFF	TRBV29-1	TRBJ1-1
CASSDQQGWGNYGYTF	TRBV9	TRBJ1-2
CASSVAGGTSSYNEQFF	TRBV5-1	TRBJ2-1
CASTEGGLAKYEQYF	TRBV2	TRBJ2-7
CASSLWGQGQETQYF	TRBV28	TRBJ2-5
CASSLVRRNTEAFF	TRBV7-8	TRBJ1-1
CASSLYSNTGELFF	TRBV5-1	TRBJ2-2
CAISEEETQYF	TRBV10-3	TRBJ2-5
CASSLGGTNQPQHF	TRBV28	TRBJ1-5
CASSYAGTSGIPSYEQYF	TRBV5-1	TRBJ2-7
CASSYATGNTEAFF	TRBV7-3	TRBJ1-1
CASSPGDYSYNEQFF	TRBV25-1	TRBJ2-1
CASISGTEAFF	TRBV5-1	TRBJ1-1
CASSESGKPNTEAFF	TRBV10-1	TRBJ1-1
CASSVSASSYNEQFF	TRBV9	TRBJ2-1
CASTPDGRDYNEQFF	TRBV9	TRBJ2-1
CASSLTSGFPYF	TRBV5-1	TRBJ2-3
CASRTETGGVQPQHF	TRBV28	TRBJ1-5
CASSLGIAGNTIYF	TRBV5-8	TRBJ1-3
CASSTPWEQREGEQFF	TRBV19	TRBJ2-1
CASSELRGFSYEQYF	TRBV25-1	TRBJ2-7
CASSRDKSYEQYF	TRBV6-5	TRBJ2-7
CASFYSGRVHGYTF	TRBV28	TRBJ1-2
CASSGGRQVNTEAFF	TRBV5-1	TRBJ1-1
CASSLGVGVNEQFF	TRBV5-5	TRBJ2-1
CASSLTRDSYEQYF	TRBV5-5	TRBJ2-7
CASSELLVYIYEQYF	TRBV6-1	TRBJ2-7
CASSHLPGQGAYEQYF	TRBV4-2	TRBJ2-7
CASSPERRNQPQHF	TRBV18	TRBJ1-5
CASSPQLVSLNF	TRBV7-9	TRBJ2-2
CATGREVRTGELFF	TRBV7-7	TRBJ2-2
CASSLARAGGTGELFF	TRBV5-4	TRBJ2-2
CASSVQGANTEAFF	TRBV9	TRBJ1-1
CASSSQGGNTGELFF	TRBV7-2	TRBJ2-2
CASSSGLAGDDTQYF	TRBV7-2	TRBJ2-3
CASSQEGRDYNEQFF	TRBV4-2	TRBJ2-1
CASSLGVSSGSNTDTQYF	TRBV7-2	TRBJ2-3
CASSLGTGPSSYNEQFF	TRBV13	TRBJ2-1
CASSLSRGSGYTF	TRBV27	TRBJ1-2
CSVLSGSTGELFF	TRBV29-1	TRBJ2-2
CASRGNAVRANYGYTF	TRBV9	TRBJ1-2
CAWSPGWGARGQETQYF	TRBV30	TRBJ2-5
CASSLGVGYEQYF	TRBV13	TRBJ2-7
CASTQDRGTNEKLFF	TRBV2	TRBJ1-4
CSVFSPTGYGYTF	TRBV29-1	TRBJ1-2
CASSLAGSRSGNTIYF	TRBV5-1	TRBJ1-3
CASSDREILSYEQYF	TRBV25-1	TRBJ2-7
CASKPGLAVNEQFF	TRBV28	TRBJ2-1
CASTSEVGLLNTGELFF	TRBV5-4	TRBJ2-2
CASSYFSNQPQHF	TRBV6-5	TRBJ1-5
CAWSGQNEQYF	TRBV30	TRBJ2-7
CASSLKGSTTRFYGYTF	TRBV5-4	TRBJ1-2
CASSKTGEVTNTIYF	TRBV18	TRBJ1-3
CASSPLAGSYNEQFF	TRBV7-6	TRBJ2-1